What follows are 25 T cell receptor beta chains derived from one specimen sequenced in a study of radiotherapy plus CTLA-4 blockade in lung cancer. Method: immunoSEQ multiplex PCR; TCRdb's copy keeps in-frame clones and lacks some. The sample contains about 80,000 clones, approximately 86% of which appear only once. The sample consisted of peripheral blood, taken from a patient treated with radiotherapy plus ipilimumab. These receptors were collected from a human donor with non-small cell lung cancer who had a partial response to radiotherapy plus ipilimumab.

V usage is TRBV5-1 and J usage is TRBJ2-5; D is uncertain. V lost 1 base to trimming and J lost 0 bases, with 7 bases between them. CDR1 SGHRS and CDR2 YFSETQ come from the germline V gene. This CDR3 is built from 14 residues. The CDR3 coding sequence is TGCGCCAGCAGCTTGAATTCTAACCAAGAGACCCAGTACTTC. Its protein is CASSLNSNQETQYF.

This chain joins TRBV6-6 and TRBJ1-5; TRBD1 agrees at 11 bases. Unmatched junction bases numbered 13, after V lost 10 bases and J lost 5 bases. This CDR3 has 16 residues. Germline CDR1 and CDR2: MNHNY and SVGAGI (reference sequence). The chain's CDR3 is CATEGPRDRGYQPQHF. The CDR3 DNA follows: TGTGCCACCGAAGGTCCCCGGGACAGGGGGTATCAGCCCCAGCATTTT.

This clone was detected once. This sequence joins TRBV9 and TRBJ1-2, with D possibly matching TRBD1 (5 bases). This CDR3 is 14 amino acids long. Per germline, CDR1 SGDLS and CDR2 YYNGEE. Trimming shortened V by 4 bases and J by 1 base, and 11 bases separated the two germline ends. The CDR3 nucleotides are TGTGCCAGCAGCCCGAGACAGTTTAACTATGGCTACACCTTC. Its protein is CASSPRQFNYGYTF.

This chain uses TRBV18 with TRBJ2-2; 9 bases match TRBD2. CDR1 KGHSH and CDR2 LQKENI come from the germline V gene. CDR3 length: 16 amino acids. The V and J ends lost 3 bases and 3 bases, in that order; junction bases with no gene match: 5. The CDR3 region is CASSPVAGVDTGELFF. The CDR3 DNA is TGTGCCAGCTCACCCGTAGCGGGAGTAGACACCGGGGAGCTGTTTTTT.

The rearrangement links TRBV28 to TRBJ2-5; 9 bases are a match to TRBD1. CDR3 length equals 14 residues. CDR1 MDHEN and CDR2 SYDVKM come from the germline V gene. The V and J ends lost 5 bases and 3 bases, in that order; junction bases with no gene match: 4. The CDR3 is CASSIGTGKETQYF. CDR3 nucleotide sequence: TGTGCCAGCAGTATTGGGACAGGGAAAGAGACCCAGTACTTC.

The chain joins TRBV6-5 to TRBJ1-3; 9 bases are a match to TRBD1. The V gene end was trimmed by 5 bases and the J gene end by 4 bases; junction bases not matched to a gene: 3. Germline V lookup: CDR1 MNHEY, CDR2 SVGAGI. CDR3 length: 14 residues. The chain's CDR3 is CASSETGGGNTIYF. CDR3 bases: TGTGCCAGCAGTGAGACAGGGGGAGGAAACACCATATATTTT.

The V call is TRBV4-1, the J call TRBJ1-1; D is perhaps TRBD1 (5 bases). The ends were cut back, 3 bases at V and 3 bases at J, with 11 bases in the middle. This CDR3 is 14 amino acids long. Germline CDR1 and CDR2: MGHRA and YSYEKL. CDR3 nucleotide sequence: TGCGCCAGCAGCCACAGGACACCTGACACTGAAGCTTTCTTT. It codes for CASSHRTPDTEAFF.

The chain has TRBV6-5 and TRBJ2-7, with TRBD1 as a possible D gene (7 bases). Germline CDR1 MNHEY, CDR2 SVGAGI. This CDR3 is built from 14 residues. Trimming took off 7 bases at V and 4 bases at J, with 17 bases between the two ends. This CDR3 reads CASTQGGRTYEQYF. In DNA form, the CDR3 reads TGTGCCAGCACCCAGGGGGGTCGAACTTACGAGCAGTACTTC.

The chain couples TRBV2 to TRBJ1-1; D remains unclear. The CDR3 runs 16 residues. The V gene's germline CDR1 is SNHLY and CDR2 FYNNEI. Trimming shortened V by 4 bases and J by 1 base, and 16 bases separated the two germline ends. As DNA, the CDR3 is TGTGCCAGCAGTGTTCCCCCTCAGGTCCCGAACACTGAAGCTTTCTTT. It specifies CASSVPPQVPNTEAFF.

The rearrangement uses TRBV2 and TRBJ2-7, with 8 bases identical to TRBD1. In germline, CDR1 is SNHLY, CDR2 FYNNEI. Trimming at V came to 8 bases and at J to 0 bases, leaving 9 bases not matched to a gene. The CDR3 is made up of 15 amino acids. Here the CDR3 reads CASGRTGMSSYEQYF. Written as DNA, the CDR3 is TGTGCCAGCGGACGGACAGGGATGAGCTCCTACGAGCAGTACTTC.

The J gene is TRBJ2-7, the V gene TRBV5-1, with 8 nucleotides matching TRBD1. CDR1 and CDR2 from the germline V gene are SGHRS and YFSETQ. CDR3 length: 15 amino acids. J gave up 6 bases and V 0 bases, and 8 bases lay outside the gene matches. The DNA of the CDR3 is TGCGCCAGCAGCTTGGGAAGCCAGGGGGCCGGCGAGCAGTACTTC. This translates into CASSLGSQGAGEQYF.

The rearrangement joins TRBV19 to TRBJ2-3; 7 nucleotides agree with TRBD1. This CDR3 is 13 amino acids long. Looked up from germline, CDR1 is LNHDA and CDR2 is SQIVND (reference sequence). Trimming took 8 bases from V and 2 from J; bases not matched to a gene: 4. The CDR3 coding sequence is TGTGCCAGTGGGACAGCTTCCACAGATACGCAGTATTTT. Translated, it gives CASGTASTDTQYF. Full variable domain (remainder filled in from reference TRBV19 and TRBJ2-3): DGGITQSPKYLFRKEGQNVTLSCEQNLNHDAMYWYRQDPGQGLRLIYYSQIVNDFQKGDIAEGYSVSREKKESFPLTVTSAQKNPTAFYLCASGTASTDTQYFGPGTRLTVL.

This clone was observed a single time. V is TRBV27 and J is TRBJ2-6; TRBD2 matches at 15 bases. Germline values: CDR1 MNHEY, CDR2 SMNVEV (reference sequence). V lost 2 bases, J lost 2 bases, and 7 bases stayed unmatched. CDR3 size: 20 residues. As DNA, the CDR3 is TGTGCCAGCAGTTTAGCGGGACTAGCGGGAGGTATACCTGGGGCCAACGTCCTGACTTTC. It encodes CASSLAGLAGGIPGANVLTF.

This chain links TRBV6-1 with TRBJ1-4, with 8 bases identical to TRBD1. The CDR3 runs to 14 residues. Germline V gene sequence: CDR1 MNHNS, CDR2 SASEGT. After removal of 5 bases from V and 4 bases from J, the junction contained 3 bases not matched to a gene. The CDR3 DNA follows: TGTGCCAGCAGTAGTACAGGGGGTAATGAAAAACTGTTTTTT. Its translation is CASSSTGGNEKLFF.

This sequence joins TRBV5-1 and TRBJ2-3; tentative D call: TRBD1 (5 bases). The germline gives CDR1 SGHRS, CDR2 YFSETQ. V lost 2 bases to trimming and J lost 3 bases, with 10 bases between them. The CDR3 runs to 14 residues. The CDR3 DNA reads TGCGCCAGCAGCTTTGCGCAGGGAACAGATACGCAGTATTTT. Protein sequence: CASSFAQGTDTQYF.

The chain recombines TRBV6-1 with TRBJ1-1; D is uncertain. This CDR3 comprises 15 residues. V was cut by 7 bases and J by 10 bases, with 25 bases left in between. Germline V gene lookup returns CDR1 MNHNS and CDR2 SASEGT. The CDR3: CASIGAEANSGGAFF. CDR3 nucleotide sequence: TGTGCCAGCATCGGAGCGGAGGCGAACTCAGGTGGAGCTTTCTTT.

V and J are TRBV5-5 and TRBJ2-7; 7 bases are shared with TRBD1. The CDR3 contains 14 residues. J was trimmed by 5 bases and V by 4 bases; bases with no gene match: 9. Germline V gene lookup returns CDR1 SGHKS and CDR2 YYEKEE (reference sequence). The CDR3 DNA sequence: TGTGCCAGCAGCGACCAGACAGGGTCCAACGAGCAGTACTTC. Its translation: CASSDQTGSNEQYF.

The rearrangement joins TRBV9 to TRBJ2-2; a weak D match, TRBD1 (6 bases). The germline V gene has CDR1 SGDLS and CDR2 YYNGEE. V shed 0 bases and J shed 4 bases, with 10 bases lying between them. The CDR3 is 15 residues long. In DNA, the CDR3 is TGTGCCAGCAGCGTAGGAGGCAGGGGCACCGGGGAGCTGTTTTTT. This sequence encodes CASSVGGRGTGELFF.

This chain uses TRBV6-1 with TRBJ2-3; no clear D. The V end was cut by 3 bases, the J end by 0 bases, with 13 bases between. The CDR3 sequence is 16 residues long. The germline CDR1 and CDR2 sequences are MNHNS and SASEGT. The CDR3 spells CASSEMRVRSTDTQYF. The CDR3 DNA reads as TGTGCCAGCAGTGAGATGAGAGTGAGGAGCACAGATACGCAGTATTTT.

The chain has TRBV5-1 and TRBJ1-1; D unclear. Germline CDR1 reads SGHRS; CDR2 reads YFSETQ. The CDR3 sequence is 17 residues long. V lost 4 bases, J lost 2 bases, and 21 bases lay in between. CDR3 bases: TGCGCCAGCAGCAACCCCCGTCGGCAGGCAGTAAACACTGAAGCTTTCTTT. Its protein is CASSNPRRQAVNTEAFF.

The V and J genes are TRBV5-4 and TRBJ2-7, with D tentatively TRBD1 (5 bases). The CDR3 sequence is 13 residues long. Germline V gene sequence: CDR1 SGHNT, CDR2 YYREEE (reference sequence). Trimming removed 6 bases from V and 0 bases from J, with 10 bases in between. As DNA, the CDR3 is TGTGCCAGCACAATCAGGGACTCCTACGAGCAGTACTTC. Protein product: CASTIRDSYEQYF.

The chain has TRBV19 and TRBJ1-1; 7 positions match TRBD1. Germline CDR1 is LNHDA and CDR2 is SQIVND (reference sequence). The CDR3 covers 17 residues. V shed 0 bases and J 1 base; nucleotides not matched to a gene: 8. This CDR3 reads CASSIDLRDRKNTEAFF. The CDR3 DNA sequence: TGTGCCAGTAGTATAGATCTAAGGGACAGAAAGAACACTGAAGCTTTCTTT.

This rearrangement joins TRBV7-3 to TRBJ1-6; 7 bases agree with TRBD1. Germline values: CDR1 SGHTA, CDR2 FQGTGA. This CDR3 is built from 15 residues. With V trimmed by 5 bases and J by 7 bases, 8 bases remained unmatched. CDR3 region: CASSSQPGGNSPLHF. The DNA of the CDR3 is TGTGCCAGCAGCAGTCAACCAGGGGGGAATTCACCCCTCCACTTT. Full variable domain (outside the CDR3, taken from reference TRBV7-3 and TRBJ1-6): GAGVSQTPSNKVTEKGKYVELRCDPISGHTALYWYRQSLGQGPEFLIYFQGTGAADDSGLPNDRFFAVRPEGSVSTLKIQRTERGDSAVYLCASSSQPGGNSPLHFGNGTRLTVT.

The CDR3 region has the DNA TGTGCCAGCAGCGTCGACAGAGAGTATCAGCCCCAGCATTTT. This encodes CASSVDREYQPQHF. This chain joins TRBV9 and TRBJ1-5, with D possibly TRBD1 on 5 matching bases. The germline gives CDR1 SGDLS, CDR2 YYNGEE. V was trimmed by 2 bases and J by 5 bases, leaving 11 bases between them. This CDR3 comprises 14 residues.

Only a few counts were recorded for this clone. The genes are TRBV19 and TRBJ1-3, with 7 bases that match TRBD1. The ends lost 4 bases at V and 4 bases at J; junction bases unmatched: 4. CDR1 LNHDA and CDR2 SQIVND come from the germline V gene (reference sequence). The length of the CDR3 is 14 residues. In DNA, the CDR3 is TGTGCCAGTAGTAGCCCGGACAGGGGAAACACCATATATTTT. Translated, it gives CASSSPDRGNTIYF.